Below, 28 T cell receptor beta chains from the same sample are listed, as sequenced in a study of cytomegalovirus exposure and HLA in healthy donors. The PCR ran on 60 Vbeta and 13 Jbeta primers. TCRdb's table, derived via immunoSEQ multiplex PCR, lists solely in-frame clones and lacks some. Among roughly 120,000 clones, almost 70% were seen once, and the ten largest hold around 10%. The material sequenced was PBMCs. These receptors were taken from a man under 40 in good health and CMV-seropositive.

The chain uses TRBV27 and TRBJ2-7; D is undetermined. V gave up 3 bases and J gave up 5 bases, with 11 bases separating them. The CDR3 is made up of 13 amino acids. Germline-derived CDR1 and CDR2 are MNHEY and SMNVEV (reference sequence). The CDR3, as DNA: TGTGCCAGCAGTTTCGACAATGGGCACGAGCAGTACGTC. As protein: CASSFDNGHEQYV.

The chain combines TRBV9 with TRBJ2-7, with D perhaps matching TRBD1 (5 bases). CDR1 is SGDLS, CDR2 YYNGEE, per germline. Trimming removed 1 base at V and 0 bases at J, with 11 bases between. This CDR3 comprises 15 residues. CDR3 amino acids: CASSVYGANSYEQYF. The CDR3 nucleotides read TGTGCCAGCAGCGTATATGGGGCGAACTCCTACGAGCAGTACTTC.

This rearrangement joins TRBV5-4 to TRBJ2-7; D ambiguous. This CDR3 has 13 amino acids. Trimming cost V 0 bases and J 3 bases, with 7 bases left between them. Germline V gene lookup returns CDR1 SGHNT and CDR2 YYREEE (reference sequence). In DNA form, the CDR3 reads TGTGCCAGCAGCTTGGAACGGTTCTACGAGCAGTACTTC. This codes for CASSLERFYEQYF.

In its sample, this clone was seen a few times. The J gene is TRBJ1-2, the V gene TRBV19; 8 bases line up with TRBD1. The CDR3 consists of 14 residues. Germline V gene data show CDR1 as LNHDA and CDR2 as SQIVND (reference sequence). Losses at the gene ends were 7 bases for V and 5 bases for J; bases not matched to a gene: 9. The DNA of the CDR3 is TGTGCCAGTACCGGACAGGGATTGGATTATGGCTACACCTTC. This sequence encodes CASTGQGLDYGYTF.

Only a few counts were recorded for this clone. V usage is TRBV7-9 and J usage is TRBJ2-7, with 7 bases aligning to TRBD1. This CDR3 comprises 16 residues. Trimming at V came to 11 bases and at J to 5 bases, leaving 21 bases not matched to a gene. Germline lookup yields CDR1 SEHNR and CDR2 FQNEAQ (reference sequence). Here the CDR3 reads CASEKGVGQNSHEQYV. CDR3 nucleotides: TGTGCCTCCGAAAAAGGGGTGGGACAGAACTCTCACGAGCAGTACGTC.

CDR3 DNA: TGCAGTGCTCTAGCCACCGGGGAGCTGTTTTTT. The encoded protein is CSALATGELFF. The chain joins TRBV20-1 to TRBJ2-2; D might be TRBD2 (5 bases). CDR3 length: 11 residues. With 5 bases removed from V and 4 bases from J, the gap between germline ends came to 5 bases. The germline V gene has CDR1 DFQATT and CDR2 SNEGSKA (reference sequence).

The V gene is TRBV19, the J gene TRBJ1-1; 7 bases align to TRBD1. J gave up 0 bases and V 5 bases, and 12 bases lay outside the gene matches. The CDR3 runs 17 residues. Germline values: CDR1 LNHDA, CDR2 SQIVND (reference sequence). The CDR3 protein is CASSGMGRGNMNTEAFF. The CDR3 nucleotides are TGTGCCAGTAGTGGTATGGGCAGGGGGAACATGAACACTGAAGCTTTCTTT.

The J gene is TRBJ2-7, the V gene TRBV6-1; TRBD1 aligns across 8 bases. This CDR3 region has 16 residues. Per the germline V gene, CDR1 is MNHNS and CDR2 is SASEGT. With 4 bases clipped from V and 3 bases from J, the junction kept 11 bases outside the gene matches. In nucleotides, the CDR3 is TGTGCCAGCAGTGCTCCAGCGTCAGGGGGCCTCTACGAGCAGTACTTC. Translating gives CASSAPASGGLYEQYF.

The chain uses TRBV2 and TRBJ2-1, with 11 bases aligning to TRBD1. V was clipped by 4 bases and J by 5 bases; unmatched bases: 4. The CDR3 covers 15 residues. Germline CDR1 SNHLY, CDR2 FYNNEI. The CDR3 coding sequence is TGTGCCAGCAGTGTAGGACAGGGGGCCAACAATGAGCAGTTCTTC. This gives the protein CASSVGQGANNEQFF.

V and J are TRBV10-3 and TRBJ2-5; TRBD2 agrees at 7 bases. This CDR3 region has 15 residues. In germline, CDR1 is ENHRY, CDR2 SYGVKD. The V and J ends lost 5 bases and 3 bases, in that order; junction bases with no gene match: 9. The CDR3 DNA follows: TGTGCCATCAGTTCTAGCGGAGGTCGGGAAGAGACCCAGTACTTC. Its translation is CAISSSGGREETQYF.

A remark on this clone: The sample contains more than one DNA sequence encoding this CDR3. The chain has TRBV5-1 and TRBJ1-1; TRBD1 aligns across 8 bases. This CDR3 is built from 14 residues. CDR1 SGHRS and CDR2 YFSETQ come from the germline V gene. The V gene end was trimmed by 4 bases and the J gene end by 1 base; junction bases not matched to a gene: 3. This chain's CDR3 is CASSPGTGNTEAFF. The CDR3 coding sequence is TGCGCCAGCAGCCCGGGGACAGGGAACACTGAAGCTTTCTTT.

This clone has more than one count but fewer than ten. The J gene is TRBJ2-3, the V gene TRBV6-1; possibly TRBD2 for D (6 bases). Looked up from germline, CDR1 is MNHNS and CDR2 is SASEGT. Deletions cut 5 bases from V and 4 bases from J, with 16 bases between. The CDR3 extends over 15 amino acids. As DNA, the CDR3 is TGTGCCAGCAGTCGACTAGTTATATTCGCAGATACGCAGTATTTT. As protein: CASSRLVIFADTQYF.

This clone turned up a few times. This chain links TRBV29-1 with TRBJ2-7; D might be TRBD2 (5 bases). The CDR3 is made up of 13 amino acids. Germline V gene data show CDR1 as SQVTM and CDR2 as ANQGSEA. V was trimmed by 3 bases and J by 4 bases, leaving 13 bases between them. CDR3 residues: CSVETARDYEQYF. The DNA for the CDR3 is TGCAGCGTTGAGACCGCGAGGGATTACGAGCAGTACTTC.

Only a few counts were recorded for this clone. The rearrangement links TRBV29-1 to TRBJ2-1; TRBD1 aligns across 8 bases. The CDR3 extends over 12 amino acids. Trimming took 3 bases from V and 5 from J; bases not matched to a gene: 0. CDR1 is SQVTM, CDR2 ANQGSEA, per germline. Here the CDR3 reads CSVEDRDNEQFF. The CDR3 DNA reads TGCAGCGTTGAGGACAGGGACAATGAGCAGTTCTTC.

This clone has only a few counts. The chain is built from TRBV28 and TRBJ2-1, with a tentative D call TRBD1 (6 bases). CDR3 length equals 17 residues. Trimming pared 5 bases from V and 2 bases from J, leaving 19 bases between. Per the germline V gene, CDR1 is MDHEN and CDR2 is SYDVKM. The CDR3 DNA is TGTGCCAGCAGTGGCCGGGACACTCTTTTTGCCTACAATGAGCAGTTCTTC. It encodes CASSGRDTLFAYNEQFF.

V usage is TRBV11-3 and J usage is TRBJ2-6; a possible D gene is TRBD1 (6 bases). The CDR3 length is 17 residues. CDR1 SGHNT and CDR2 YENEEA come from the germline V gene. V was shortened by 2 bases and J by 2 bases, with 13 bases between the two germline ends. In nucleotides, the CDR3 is TGTGCCAGCAGCTTAAGGCCTCCAGGGGCTGGGGCCAACGTCCTGACTTTC. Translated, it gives CASSLRPPGAGANVLTF.

DNA of the CDR3: TGTGCCAGCAGCCATTCGGGTACAACTAATGAAAAACTGTTTTTT. Translating gives CASSHSGTTNEKLFF. V and J are TRBV7-9 and TRBJ1-4; D is uncertain. Trimming took 5 bases from V and 0 from J, leaving 10 bases between them. The germline V gene encodes CDR1 SEHNR and CDR2 FQNEAQ (reference sequence). This CDR3 region has 15 residues. Looking up the rest from reference TRBV7-9 and TRBJ1-4 gives the full variable domain: DTGVSQNPRHKITKRGQNVTFRCDPISEHNRLYWYRQTLGQGPEFLTYFQNEAQLEKSRLLSDRFSAERPKGSFSTLEIQRTEQGDSAMYLCASSHSGTTNEKLFFGSGTQLSVL.

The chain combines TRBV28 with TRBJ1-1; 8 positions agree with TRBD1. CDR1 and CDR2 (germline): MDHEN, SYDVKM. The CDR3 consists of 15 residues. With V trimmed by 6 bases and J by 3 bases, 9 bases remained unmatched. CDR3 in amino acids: CASRPGQGAYTEAFF. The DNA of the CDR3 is TGTGCCAGCAGGCCCGGACAGGGAGCGTACACTGAAGCTTTCTTT.

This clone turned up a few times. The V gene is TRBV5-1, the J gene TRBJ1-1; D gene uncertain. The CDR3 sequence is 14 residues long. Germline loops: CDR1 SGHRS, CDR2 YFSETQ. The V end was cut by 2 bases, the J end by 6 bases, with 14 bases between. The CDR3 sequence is CASSLGGNEAEAFF. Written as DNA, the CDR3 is TGCGCCAGCAGCTTAGGAGGGAATGAGGCTGAAGCTTTCTTT. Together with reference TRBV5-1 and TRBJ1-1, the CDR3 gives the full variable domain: KAGVTQTPRYLIKTRGQQVTLSCSPISGHRSVSWYQQTPGQGLQFLFEYFSETQRNKGNFPGRFSGRQFSNSRSEMNVSTLELGDSALYLCASSLGGNEAEAFFGQGTRLTVV.

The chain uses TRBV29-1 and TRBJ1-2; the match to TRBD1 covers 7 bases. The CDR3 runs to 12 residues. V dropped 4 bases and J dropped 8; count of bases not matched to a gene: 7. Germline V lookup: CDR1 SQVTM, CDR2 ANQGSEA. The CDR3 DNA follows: TGCAGCGTTGCGGCAGGGGGTCGCGGCTACACCTTC. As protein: CSVAAGGRGYTF.

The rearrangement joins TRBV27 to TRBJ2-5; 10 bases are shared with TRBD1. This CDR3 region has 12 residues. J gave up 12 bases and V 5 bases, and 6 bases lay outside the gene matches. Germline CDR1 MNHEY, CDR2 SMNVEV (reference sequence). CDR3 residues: CASSLDRGRKYF. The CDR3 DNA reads TGTGCCAGCAGTCTAGACAGGGGGCGGAAGTACTTC.

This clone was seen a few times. The CDR3 sequence is CASSLAGGNTGELFF. CDR3 nucleotides: TGTGCCAGCAGCTTGGCCGGCGGGAACACCGGGGAGCTGTTTTTT. The chain joins TRBV5-4 to TRBJ2-2; D remains unclear. Trimming shortened V by 0 bases and J by 1 base, and 7 bases separated the two germline ends. The V gene's germline CDR1 is SGHNT and CDR2 YYREEE (reference sequence). The CDR3 has 15 residues.

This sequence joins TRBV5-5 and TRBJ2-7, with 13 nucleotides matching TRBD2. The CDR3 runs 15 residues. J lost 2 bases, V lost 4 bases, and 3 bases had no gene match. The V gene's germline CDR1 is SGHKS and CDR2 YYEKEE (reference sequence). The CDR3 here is CASSPLAGGTYEQYV. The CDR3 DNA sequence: TGTGCCAGCAGCCCACTAGCGGGAGGGACCTACGAGCAGTACGTC.

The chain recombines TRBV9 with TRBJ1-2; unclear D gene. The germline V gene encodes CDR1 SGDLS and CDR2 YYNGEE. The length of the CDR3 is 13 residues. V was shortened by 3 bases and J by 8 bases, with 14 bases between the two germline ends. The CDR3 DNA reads TGTGCCAGCAGCGCGGAGGGTATAGGAGGCTACACCTTC. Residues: CASSAEGIGGYTF.

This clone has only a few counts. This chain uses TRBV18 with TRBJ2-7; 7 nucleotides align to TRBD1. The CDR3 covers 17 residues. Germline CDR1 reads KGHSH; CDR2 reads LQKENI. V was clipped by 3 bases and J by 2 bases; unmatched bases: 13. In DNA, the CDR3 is TGTGCCAGCTCACCCTCTTTATTTACAGGGGTCCCCTACGAGCAGTACTTC. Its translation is CASSPSLFTGVPYEQYF.

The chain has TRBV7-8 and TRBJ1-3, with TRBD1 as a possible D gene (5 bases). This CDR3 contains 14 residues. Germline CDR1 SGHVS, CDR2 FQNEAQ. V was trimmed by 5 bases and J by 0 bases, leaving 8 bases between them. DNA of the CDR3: TGTGCCAGCAGCGTACAGGACTCTGGAAACACCATATATTTT. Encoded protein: CASSVQDSGNTIYF.

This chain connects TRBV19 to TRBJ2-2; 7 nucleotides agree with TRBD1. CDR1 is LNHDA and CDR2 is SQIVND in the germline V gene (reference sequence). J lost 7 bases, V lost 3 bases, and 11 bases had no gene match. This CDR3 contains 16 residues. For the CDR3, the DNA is TGTGCCAGTAGTATTTTATTGACAGGGACCATCGGGGAGCTGTTTTTT. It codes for CASSILLTGTIGELFF.

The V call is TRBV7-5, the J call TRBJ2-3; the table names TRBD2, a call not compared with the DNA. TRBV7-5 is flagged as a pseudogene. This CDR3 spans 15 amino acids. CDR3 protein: CARSLAGARTDTQYF. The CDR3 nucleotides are TGTGCCAGAAGCTTGGCGGGGGCGCGCACAGATACGCAGTATTTT.